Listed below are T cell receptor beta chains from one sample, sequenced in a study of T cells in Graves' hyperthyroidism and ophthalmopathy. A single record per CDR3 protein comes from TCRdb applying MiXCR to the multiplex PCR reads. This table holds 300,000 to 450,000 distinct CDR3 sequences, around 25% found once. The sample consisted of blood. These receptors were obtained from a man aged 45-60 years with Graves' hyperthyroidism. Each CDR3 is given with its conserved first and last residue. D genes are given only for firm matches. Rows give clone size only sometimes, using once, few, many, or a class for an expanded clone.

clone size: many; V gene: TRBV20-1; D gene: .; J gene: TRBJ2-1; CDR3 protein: CSARREYNEQFF; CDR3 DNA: TGCAGTGCTCGGAGAGAGTACAATGAGCAGTTCTTC
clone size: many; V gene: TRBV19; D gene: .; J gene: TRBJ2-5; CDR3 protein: CASSIFGRNQETQYF; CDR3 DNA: TGTGCCAGTAGTATCTTCGGCAGAAACCAAGAGACCCAGTACTTC
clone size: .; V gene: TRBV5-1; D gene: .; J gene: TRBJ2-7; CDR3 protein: CASSYGTSSSYEQYF; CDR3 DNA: TGCGCCAGCAGTTACGGGACATCGAGCTCCTACGAGCAGTACTTC
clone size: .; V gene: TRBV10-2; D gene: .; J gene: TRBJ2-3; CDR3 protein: CASSAGTPRDTQYF; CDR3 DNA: TGCGCCAGCAGTGCCGGGACTCCCAGGGATACGCAGTATTTT
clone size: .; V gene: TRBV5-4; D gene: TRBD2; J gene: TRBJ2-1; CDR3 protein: CASSSGTSGISYNEQFF; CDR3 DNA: TGTGCCAGCAGCTCCGGGACTAGCGGGATTAGCTACAATGAGCAGTTCTTC
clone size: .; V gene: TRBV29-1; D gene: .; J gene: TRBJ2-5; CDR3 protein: CSVLGPETQYF; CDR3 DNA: TGCAGCGTGCTGGGGCCGGAGACCCAGTACTTC
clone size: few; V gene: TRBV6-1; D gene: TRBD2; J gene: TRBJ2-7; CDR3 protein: CASADSASGYYEQYF; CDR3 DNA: TGTGCCAGCGCCGATTCGGCTAGCGGGTACTACGAGCAGTACTTC
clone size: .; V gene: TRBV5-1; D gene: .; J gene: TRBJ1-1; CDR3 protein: CASRREGRTEAFF; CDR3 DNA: TGCGCCAGCAGGAGGGAAGGGCGGACTGAAGCTTTCTTT
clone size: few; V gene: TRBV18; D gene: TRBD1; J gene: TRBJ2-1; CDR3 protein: CASSPPGQARNEQFF; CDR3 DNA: TGTGCCAGCTCACCCCCTGGACAGGCTCGCAATGAGCAGTTCTTC
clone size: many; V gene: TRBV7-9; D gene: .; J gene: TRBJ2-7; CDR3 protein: CASSLRDEQYF; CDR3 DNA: TGTGCCAGCAGCTTAAGGGACGAGCAGTACTTC
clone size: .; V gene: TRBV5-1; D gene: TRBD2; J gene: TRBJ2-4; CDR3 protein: CASSSTSGRSSKNIQYF; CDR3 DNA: TGCGCCAGCAGCTCGACTAGCGGGAGGTCTTCCAAAAACATTCAGTACTTC
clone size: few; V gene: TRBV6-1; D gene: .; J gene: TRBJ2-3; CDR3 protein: CASNHGGVDTQYF; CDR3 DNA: TGTGCCAGCAACCACGGTGGAGTGGATACGCAGTATTTT
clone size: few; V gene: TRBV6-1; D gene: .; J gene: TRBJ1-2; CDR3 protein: CASSESWRGYTF; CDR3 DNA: TGTGCCAGCAGTGAGTCCTGGAGAGGCTACACCTTC
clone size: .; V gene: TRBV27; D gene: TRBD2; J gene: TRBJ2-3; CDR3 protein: CASSSRLAGGENTQYF; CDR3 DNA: TGTGCCAGCAGTTCCAGACTAGCGGGGGGGGAGAATACGCAGTATTTT
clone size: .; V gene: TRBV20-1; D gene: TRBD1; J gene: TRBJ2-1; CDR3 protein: CSARDAGTGGSGINEQFF; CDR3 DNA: TGCAGTGCTAGAGACGCCGGGACAGGGGGCTCAGGGATCAATGAGCAGTTCTTC
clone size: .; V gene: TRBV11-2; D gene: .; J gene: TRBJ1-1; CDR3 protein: CASSLKGGGGTEAFF; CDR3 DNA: TGTGCCAGCAGCTTAAAAGGGGGGGGAGGCACTGAAGCTTTCTTT
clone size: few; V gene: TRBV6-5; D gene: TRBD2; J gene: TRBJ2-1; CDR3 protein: CASSYTSLAALNNEQFF; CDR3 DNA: TGTGCCAGCAGTTACACCTCCCTAGCGGCCTTAAACAATGAGCAGTTCTTC
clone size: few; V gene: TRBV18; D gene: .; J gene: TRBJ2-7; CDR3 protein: CASSPDGTYYEQYF; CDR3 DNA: TGTGCCAGCTCCCCGGACGGGACTTACTACGAGCAGTACTTC
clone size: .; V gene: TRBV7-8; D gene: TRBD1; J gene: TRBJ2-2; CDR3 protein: CASSNRGRNTGELFF; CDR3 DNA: TGTGCCAGCAGTAACAGGGGGCGTAACACCGGGGAGCTGTTTTTT
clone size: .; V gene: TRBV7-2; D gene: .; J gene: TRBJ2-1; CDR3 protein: CASSLSQRDQNEQFF; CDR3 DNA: TGTGCCAGCAGCTTATCCCAACGAGACCAGAATGAGCAGTTCTTC
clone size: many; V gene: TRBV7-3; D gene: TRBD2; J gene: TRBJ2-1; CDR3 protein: CASSSLAGTYNEQFF; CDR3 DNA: TGTGCCAGCAGTTCGTTAGCGGGAACCTACAATGAGCAGTTCTTC
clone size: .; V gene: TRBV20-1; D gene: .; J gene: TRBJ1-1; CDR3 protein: CSASRQALNTEAFF; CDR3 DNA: TGCAGTGCTAGCCGACAAGCCTTGAACACTGAAGCTTTCTTT
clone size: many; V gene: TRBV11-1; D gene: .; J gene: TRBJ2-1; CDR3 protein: CASKSLSRSSYNEQFF; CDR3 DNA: TGTGCCAGCAAGTCCCTTAGTCGAAGCTCCTACAATGAGCAGTTCTTC
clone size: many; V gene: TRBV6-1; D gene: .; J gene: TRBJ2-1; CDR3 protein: CASSFRTDYNEQFF; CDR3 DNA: TGTGCCAGCAGTTTTCGGACTGACTACAATGAGCAGTTCTTC
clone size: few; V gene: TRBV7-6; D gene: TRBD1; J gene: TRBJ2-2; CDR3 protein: CASSRDRGFGELFF; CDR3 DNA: TGTGCCAGCAGCCGGGACAGGGGGTTCGGGGAGCTGTTTTTT
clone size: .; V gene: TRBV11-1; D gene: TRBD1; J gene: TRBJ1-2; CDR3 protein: CASSEHRDRVYGYTF; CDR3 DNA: TGTGCCAGCAGTGAACACCGGGACAGGGTCTATGGCTACACCTTC
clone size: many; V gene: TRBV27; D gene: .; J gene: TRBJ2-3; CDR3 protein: CASRAGGYTQYF; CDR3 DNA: TGTGCCAGCAGGGCCGGCGGTTATACGCAGTATTTT
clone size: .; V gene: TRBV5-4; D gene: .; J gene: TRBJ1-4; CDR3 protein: CASSLMGATRNEKLFF; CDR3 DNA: TGTGCCAGCAGCTTGATGGGCGCGACACGTAATGAAAAACTGTTTTTT
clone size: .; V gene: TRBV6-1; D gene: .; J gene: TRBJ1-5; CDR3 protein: CASKRGGAGQPQHF; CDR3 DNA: TGTGCCAGCAAGAGAGGGGGGGCGGGTCAGCCCCAGCATTTT
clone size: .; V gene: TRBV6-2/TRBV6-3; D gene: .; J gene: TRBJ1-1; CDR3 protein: CASSTNRDTTEAFF; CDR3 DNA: TGTGCCAGCAGTACAAACCGGGACACCACTGAAGCTTTCTTT
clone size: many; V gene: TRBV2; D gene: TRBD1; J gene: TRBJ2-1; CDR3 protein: CASSERTGGNNEQFF; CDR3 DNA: TGTGCCAGCAGTGAAAGGACAGGGGGCAACAATGAGCAGTTCTTC
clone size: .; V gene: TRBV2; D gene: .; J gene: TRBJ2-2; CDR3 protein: CASTRGVRTGELFF; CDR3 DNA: TGTGCCAGCACCCGGGGAGTTAGAACCGGGGAGCTGTTTTTT
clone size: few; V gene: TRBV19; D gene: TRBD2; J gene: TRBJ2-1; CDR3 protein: CASSTSGRANEQFF; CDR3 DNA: TGTGCCAGTAGTACAAGCGGGAGGGCTAATGAGCAGTTCTTC
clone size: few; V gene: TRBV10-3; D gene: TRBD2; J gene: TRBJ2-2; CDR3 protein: CAIRSGTPDGELFF; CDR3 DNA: TGTGCCATCAGAAGCGGGACCCCTGACGGGGAGCTGTTTTTT
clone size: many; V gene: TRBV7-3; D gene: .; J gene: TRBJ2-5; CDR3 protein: CASSLTQGETQYF; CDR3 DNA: TGTGCCAGCAGCTTAACCCAGGGGGAGACCCAGTACTTC